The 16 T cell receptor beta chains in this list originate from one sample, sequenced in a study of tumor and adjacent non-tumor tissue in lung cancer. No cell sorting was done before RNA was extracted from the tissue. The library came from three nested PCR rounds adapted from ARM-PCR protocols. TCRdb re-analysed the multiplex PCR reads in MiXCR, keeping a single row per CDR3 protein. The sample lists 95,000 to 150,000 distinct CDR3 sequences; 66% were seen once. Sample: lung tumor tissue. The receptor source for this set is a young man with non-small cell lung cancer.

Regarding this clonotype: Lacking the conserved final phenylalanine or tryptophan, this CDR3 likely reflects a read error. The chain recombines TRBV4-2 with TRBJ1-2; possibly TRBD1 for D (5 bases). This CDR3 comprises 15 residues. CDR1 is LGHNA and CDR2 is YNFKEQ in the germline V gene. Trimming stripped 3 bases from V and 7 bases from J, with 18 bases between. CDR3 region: CASSQISQRGGGYTL. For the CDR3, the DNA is TGTGCCAGCAGCCAGATATCACAGAGGGGAGGTGGCTACACCTTA.

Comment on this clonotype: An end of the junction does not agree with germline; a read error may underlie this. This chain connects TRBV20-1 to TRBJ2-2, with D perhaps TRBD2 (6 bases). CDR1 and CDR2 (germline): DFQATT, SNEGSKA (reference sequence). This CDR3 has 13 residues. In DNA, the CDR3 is TGCAGTGCTAGGCCGGGGGTGACCGGGGAGCTCTTTTTT. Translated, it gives CSARPGVTGELFF.

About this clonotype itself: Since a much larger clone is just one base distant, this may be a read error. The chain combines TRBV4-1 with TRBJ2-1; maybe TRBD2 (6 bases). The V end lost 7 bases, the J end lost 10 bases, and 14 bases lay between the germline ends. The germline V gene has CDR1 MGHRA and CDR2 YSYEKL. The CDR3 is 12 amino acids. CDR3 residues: CASTQDYAEQFF. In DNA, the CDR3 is TGCGCCAGCACCCAGGACTACGCGGAGCAGTTCTTC.

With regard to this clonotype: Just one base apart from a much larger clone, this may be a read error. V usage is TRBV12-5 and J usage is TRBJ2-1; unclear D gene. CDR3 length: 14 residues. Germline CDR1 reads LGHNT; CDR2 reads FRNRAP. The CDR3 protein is CASGLGDSFNVQFF. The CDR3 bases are TGTGCTAGTGGTTTGGGCGACTCTTTTAATGTGCAGTTCTTC.

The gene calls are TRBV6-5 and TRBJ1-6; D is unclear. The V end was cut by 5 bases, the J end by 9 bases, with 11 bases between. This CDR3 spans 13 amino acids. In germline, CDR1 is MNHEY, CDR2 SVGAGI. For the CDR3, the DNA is TGTGCCAGCAGTCAAAACGGGTTTTCACCCCTCCACTTT. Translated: CASSQNGFSPLHF.

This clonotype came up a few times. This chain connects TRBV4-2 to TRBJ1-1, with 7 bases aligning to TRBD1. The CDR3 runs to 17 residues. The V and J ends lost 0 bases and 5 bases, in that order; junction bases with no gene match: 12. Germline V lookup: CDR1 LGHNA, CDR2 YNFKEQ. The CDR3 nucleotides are TGTGCCAGCAGCCAAGAGGGACAGCCGGGGGGGGGGACTGAAGCTTTCTTT. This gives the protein CASSQEGQPGGGTEAFF.

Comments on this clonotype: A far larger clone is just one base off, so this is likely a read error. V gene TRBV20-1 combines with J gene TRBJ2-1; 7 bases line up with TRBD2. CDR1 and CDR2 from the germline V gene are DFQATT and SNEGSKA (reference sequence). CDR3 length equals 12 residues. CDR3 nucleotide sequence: TGCAATGCTAGGCTAGCGGACAATGAGCAGTTCTTC. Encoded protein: CNARLADNEQFF.

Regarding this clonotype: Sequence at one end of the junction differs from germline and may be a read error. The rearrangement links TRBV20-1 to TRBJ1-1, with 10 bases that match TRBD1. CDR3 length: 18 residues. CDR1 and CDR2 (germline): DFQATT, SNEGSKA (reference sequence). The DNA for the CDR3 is TGTAGTGCTAGAGTTGGGGGGACAGGGGACGCGATGGACACTGAAGCTTTCTTT. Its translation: CSARVGGTGDAMDTEAFF.

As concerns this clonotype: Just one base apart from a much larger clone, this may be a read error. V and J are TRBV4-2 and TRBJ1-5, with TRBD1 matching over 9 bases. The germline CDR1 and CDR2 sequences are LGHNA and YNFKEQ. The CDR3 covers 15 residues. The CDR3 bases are TGTGCCAGCAGCCAGGACAGGGGTAGCAATCAGCCCCGGCATTTT. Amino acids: CASSQDRGSNQPRHF.

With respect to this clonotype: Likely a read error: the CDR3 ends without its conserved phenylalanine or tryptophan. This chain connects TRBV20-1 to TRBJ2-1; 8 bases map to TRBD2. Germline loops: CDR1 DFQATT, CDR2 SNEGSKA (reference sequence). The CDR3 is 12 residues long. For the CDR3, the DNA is TGCGGTACTGGCGGGAGGAGTCCTGAGCAGTTCCTC. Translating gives CGTGGRSPEQFL.

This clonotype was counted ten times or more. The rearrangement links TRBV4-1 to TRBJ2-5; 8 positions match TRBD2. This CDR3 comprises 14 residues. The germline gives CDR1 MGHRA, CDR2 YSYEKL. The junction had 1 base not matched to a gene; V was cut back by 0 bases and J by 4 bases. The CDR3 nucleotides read TGCGCCAGCAGCCAAGAACTAGCGGTAGAGACCCAGTACTTC. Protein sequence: CASSQELAVETQYF.

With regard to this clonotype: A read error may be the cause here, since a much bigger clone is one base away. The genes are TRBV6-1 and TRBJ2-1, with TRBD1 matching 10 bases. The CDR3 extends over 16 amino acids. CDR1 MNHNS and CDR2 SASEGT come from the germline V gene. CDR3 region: CANSPTKGQGRNEQFF. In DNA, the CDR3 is TGTGCCAACAGTCCAACGAAGGGACAGGGGAGGAATGAGCAGTTCTTC.

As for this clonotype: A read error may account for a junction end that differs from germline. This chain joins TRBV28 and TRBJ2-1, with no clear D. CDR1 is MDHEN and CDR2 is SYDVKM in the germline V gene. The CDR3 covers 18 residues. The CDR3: CASGSPITEKSSYNEEFF. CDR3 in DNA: TGTGCCAGCGGTTCCCCCATAACGGAGAAGAGCTCCTACAATGAGGAGTTCTTC.

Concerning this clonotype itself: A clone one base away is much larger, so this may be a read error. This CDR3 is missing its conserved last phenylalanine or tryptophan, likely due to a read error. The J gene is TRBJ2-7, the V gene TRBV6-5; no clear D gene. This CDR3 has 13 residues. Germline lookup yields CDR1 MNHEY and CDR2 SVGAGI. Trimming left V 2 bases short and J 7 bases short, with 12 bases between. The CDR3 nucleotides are TGTGCCAGCAGTTACCCTCCCCCGAGTGAGCAGTACCTC. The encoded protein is CASSYPPPSEQYL.

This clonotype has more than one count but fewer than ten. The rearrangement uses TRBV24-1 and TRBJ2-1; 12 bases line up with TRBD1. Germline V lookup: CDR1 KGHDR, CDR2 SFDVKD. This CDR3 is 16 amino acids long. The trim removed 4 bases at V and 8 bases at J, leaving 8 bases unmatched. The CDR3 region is CATSDLRGQGADEQFF. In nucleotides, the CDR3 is TGTGCCACCAGTGACCTCCGGGGACAGGGGGCCGATGAGCAGTTCTTC.

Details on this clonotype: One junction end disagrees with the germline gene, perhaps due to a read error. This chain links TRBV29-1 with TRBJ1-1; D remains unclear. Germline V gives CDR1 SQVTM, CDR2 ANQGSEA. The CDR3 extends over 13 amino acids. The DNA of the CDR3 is TGCAACGTTGTCGGGGTTGCGAACACTGAAACTTTCTTT. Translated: CNVVGVANTETFF.